These 28 T cell receptor beta chains were sequenced from one sample in a study of radiotherapy plus CTLA-4 blockade in lung cancer. The repertoire was sequenced with immunoSEQ multiplex PCR; TCRdb's copy has only in-frame clones and lacks some. This table has 50,000 to 65,000 clones, about four fifths appearing once. The source was peripheral blood, collected from a patient treated with radiotherapy plus ipilimumab. The receptors stem from a human donor with non-small cell lung cancer who had a complete response to radiotherapy plus ipilimumab.

V is TRBV27 and J is TRBJ1-5; D may be TRBD1 (6 bases). Per germline, CDR1 MNHEY and CDR2 SMNVEV (reference sequence). The V end lost 3 bases, the J end lost 3 bases, and 9 bases lay between the germline ends. CDR3 length: 14 residues. In DNA form, the CDR3 reads TGTGCCAGCAGTTTCCAGGGGAACAATCAGCCCCAGCATTTT. Protein product: CASSFQGNNQPQHF.

The rearrangement uses TRBV11-2 and TRBJ1-2; TRBD1 agrees at 10 bases. The CDR3 spans 18 residues. In germline, CDR1 is SGHAT, CDR2 FQNNGV. V shed 5 bases, J shed 4 bases, and the junction held 16 bases outside the gene matches. CDR3 protein: CASSPTFRDRGLVYGYTF. DNA of the CDR3: TGTGCCAGCAGCCCCACCTTCCGGGACAGGGGACTTGTCTATGGCTACACCTTC.

The genes are TRBV18 and TRBJ1-2; D is uncertain. The CDR3 extends over 13 amino acids. V was pared by 4 bases and J by 2 bases, with 8 bases between. Per germline, CDR1 KGHSH and CDR2 LQKENI. CDR3 protein: CASSRDGNYGYTF. CDR3 coding DNA: TGTGCCAGCTCACGTGACGGGAACTATGGCTACACCTTC.

V gene TRBV27 combines with J gene TRBJ1-1, with a tentative D call TRBD1 (5 bases). CDR1 is MNHEY, CDR2 SMNVEV, per germline (reference sequence). Trimming pared 3 bases from V and 1 base from J, leaving 9 bases between. The CDR3 loop spans 14 amino acids. CDR3: CASSFRQRNTEAFF. DNA of the CDR3: TGTGCCAGCAGTTTCCGACAGAGGAACACTGAAGCTTTCTTT.

V is TRBV7-2 and J is TRBJ1-1; 7 bases are shared with TRBD1. The junction had 4 bases not matched to a gene; V was cut back by 4 bases and J by 5 bases. The CDR3 is 13 residues long. Germline CDR1 and CDR2: SGHTA and FQGNSA. CDR3 in amino acids: CASSYDRVTEAFF. Here the CDR3 DNA reads TGTGCCAGCAGCTACGACAGGGTAACTGAAGCTTTCTTT.

This chain uses TRBV5-8 with TRBJ1-1; 8 positions agree with TRBD1. The length of the CDR3 is 17 residues. CDR1 is SGHTS, CDR2 YDEGEE, per germline. Trimming removed 6 bases from V and 0 bases from J; junction bases left unmatched: 13. As DNA, the CDR3 is TGTGCCAGCAATCGTTCCCCTACAGGGGGAGTGAACACTGAAGCTTTCTTT. Its protein is CASNRSPTGGVNTEAFF.

This chain's CDR3 is CASSAGVGTEAFF. In DNA, the CDR3 is TGTGCCAGTAGTGCAGGGGTGGGTACTGAAGCTTTCTTT. V and J are TRBV19 and TRBJ1-1; D might be TRBD1 (6 bases). The CDR3 consists of 13 residues. Per germline, CDR1 LNHDA and CDR2 SQIVND (reference sequence). The V and J ends lost 5 bases and 5 bases respectively, with 12 bases between them.

The rearrangement uses TRBV11-3 and TRBJ2-5; TRBD2 is a possible D gene (5 bases). CDR3 length: 16 residues. Germline lookup yields CDR1 SGHNT and CDR2 YENEEA. V was clipped by 5 bases and J by 0 bases, with 16 bases between them. CDR3 residues: CASSRGRRKDQETQYF. As DNA, the CDR3 is TGTGCCAGCAGCCGGGGTCGGAGAAAGGACCAAGAGACCCAGTACTTC.

The chain has TRBV7-6 and TRBJ1-1; no firm D call. This CDR3 spans 14 amino acids. From germline, CDR1 is SGHVS and CDR2 FNYEAQ. V lost 2 bases, J lost 1 base, and 8 bases lay in between. The CDR3 reads CASSLTRGNTEAFF. CDR3 DNA sequence: TGTGCCAGCAGCTTAACCCGAGGGAACACTGAAGCTTTCTTT. The variable domain in full, completed from reference TRBV7-6 and TRBJ1-1, reads GAGVSQSPRYKVTKRGQDVALRCDPISGHVSLYWYRQALGQGPEFLTYFNYEAQQDKSGLPNDRFSAERPEGSISTLTIQRTEQRDSAMYRCASSLTRGNTEAFFGQGTRLTVV.

The sample holds one count of this clone. The V call is TRBV5-1, the J call TRBJ2-1, with 9 bases matching TRBD1. This CDR3 comprises 14 residues. V shed 6 bases, J shed 5 bases, and the junction held 6 bases outside the gene matches. Germline values: CDR1 SGHRS, CDR2 YFSETQ. CDR3 DNA: TGCGCCAGCAAGGGACAGGGAGCGAACAATGAGCAGTTCTTC. Residues: CASKGQGANNEQFF.

This chain uses TRBV19 with TRBJ2-1, with 10 bases that match TRBD2. This CDR3 has 13 residues. Losses at the gene ends were 7 bases for V and 7 bases for J; bases not matched to a gene: 4. Per the germline V gene, CDR1 is LNHDA and CDR2 is SQIVND (reference sequence). CDR3 nucleotide sequence: TGTGCCAGTAATAGCGGGAGGACGAATGAGCAGTTCTTC. The encoded protein is CASNSGRTNEQFF.

The table lists this clone with a few counts. The chain uses TRBV7-2 and TRBJ1-5; possible D gene TRBD1, 5 bases. The CDR3 is made up of 15 amino acids. Germline assignment: CDR1 SGHTA and CDR2 FQGNSA. V was clipped by 1 base and J by 3 bases, with 10 bases between them. CDR3 residues: CASSLGQGFNQPQHF. In DNA, the CDR3 is TGTGCCAGCAGCTTAGGGCAGGGCTTCAATCAGCCCCAGCATTTT. The full variable domain, with the rest looked up from reference TRBV7-2 and TRBJ1-5, is GAGVSQSPSNKVTEKGKDVELRCDPISGHTALYWYRQSLGQGLEFLIYFQGNSAPDKSGLPSDRFSAERTGGSVSTLTIQRTQQEDSAVYLCASSLGQGFNQPQHFGDGTRLSIL.

This sequence joins TRBV2 and TRBJ1-2; tentatively, D is TRBD1 (6 bases). CDR1 is SNHLY, CDR2 FYNNEI, per germline. The CDR3 has 12 residues. Trimming took off 6 bases at V and 2 bases at J, with 7 bases between the two ends. The CDR3 nucleotides read TGTGCCAGCAGCCAGGGGAACTATGGCTACACCTTC. This gives the protein CASSQGNYGYTF.

The rearrangement links TRBV7-2 to TRBJ2-2; D ambiguous. There are 14 residues in the CDR3. The germline CDR1 and CDR2 sequences are SGHTA and FQGNSA. The ends were cut back, 1 base at V and 2 bases at J, with 5 bases in the middle. The CDR3 reads CASSLERNTGELFF. For the CDR3, the DNA is TGTGCCAGCAGCTTAGAGAGAAACACCGGGGAGCTGTTTTTT.

V usage is TRBV14 and J usage is TRBJ1-1; D possibly corresponds to TRBD1 (6 bases). The CDR3 has 12 amino acids. V lost 3 bases and J lost 10, with 12 bases in between. Germline loops: CDR1 SGHDN, CDR2 FVKESK. DNA of the CDR3: TGTGCCAGCAGCCAGGACAGAAAGCGAGCTTTCTTT. As protein: CASSQDRKRAFF.

This chain connects TRBV19 to TRBJ1-5, with D possibly being TRBD1 (6 bases). The CDR3 totals 17 residues. The ends were cut back, 10 bases at V and 0 bases at J, with 22 bases in the middle. From germline, CDR1 is LNHDA and CDR2 SQIVND (reference sequence). The CDR3 sequence: CATHAQGLKISNQPQHF. CDR3 in DNA: TGTGCCACCCATGCACAGGGATTAAAAATTAGCAATCAGCCCCAGCATTTT.

The chain employs TRBV5-6 and TRBJ2-5, with TRBD1 matching 9 bases. The CDR3 totals 15 residues. Germline-derived CDR1 and CDR2 are SGHDT and YYEEEE. With V trimmed by 0 bases and J by 3 bases, 3 bases remained unmatched. The CDR3 region is CASSLDGTGKETQYF. CDR3 in DNA: TGTGCCAGCAGCTTGGATGGGACAGGGAAAGAGACCCAGTACTTC.

The V call is TRBV27, the J call TRBJ2-3, with D possibly TRBD2 on 6 matching bases. V lost 4 bases and J lost 4, with 15 bases in between. CDR1 and CDR2 from the germline V gene are MNHEY and SMNVEV (reference sequence). The CDR3 is 15 amino acids. CDR3 protein: CASSSHPRLADTQYF. The DNA for the CDR3 is TGTGCCAGCAGTTCCCACCCTAGACTAGCAGATACGCAGTATTTT.

CDR3 residues: CASSGLRWTEAFF. The CDR3 coding sequence is TGTGCCAGCAGTGGCCTGAGGTGGACTGAAGCTTTCTTT. The chain employs TRBV25-1 and TRBJ1-1, with D unclear. Per germline, CDR1 MGHDK and CDR2 SYGVNS. V was clipped by 4 bases and J by 5 bases, with 11 bases between them. CDR3 size: 13 residues.

The sample holds one count of this clone. The V gene is TRBV2, the J gene TRBJ1-2; 7 positions agree with TRBD1. The CDR3 sequence is 14 residues long. CDR1 and CDR2 from the germline V gene are SNHLY and FYNNEI. V shed 7 bases, J shed 4 bases, and the junction held 9 bases outside the gene matches. The CDR3 nucleotides read TGTGCCAGCAAAAGGGACAGTTCTTTCTATGGCTACACCTTC. Translated: CASKRDSSFYGYTF.

This clone has just a few counts. V is TRBV4-1 and J is TRBJ1-1, with TRBD1 identical over 7 bases. Germline CDR1 MGHRA, CDR2 YSYEKL. V lost 2 bases, J lost 11 bases, and 8 bases stayed unmatched. The CDR3 spans 13 residues. CDR3 DNA sequence: TGCGCCAGCAGCCAATGGCAGGGGGAGCGGGCTTTCTTT. Translating it yields CASSQWQGERAFF.

This clone was seen only a few times. The chain recombines TRBV4-1 with TRBJ2-5, with 10 bases identical to TRBD1. The junction had 6 bases not matched to a gene; V was cut back by 4 bases and J by 4 bases. The CDR3 is 15 residues long. From germline, CDR1 is MGHRA and CDR2 YSYEKL. CDR3 DNA: TGCGCCAGCAGCCCACGACAGGGGGCGGGAGAGACCCAGTACTTC. It yields the protein CASSPRQGAGETQYF.

The chain combines TRBV7-2 with TRBJ2-7; 8 nucleotides align to TRBD1. V shed 6 bases and J 3 bases; nucleotides not matched to a gene: 7. Germline CDR1 reads SGHTA; CDR2 reads FQGNSA. This CDR3 region has 14 residues. The CDR3 sequence: CASRDRGGNYEQYF. Written as DNA, the CDR3 is TGTGCCAGCAGAGACAGGGGAGGTAACTACGAGCAGTACTTC.

The rearrangement links TRBV7-8 to TRBJ1-1; 8 nucleotides agree with TRBD1. Germline V gene data show CDR1 as SGHVS and CDR2 as FQNEAQ. This CDR3 is 16 amino acids long. The V segment lost 5 bases and the J segment 1 base; nucleotides outside the gene matches: 9. CDR3 coding DNA: TGTGCCAGCAGCCGTCGAGCGCAGGGGGCGAACACTGAAGCTTTCTTT. Translating gives CASSRRAQGANTEAFF.

The chain uses TRBV12-5 and TRBJ1-1; D perhaps matches TRBD1 (5 bases). Germline lookup yields CDR1 LGHNT and CDR2 FRNRAP. This CDR3 has 16 amino acids. Trimming stripped 2 bases from V and 3 bases from J, with 16 bases between. The CDR3 loop is CASGLRGLGMDTEAFF. The DNA for the CDR3 is TGTGCTAGTGGTTTGAGGGGATTAGGAATGGACACTGAAGCTTTCTTT.

This clone was counted between two and nine times. The rearrangement uses TRBV10-1 and TRBJ2-2, with D tentatively TRBD2 (6 bases). CDR1 WNHNN and CDR2 SYGVQD come from the germline V gene (reference sequence). V lost 0 bases, J lost 6 bases, and 11 bases lay in between. The CDR3 is 15 residues long. CDR3 coding DNA: TGCGCCAGCAGTGAGTCGACTAGTTTAGCCGGGGAGCTGTTTTTT. Protein: CASSESTSLAGELFF.

This chain connects TRBV30 to TRBJ2-1; possibly TRBD1 for D (5 bases). The CDR3 has 14 amino acids. Germline assignment: CDR1 GTSNPN and CDR2 SVGIG (reference sequence). Trimming pared 2 bases from V and 5 bases from J, leaving 13 bases between. Written as DNA, the CDR3 is TGTGCCTGGAGTCCAGGGTTCTTGGACAATGAGCAGTTCTTC. Translation: CAWSPGFLDNEQFF.

This clone turned up a few times. The chain is built from TRBV28 and TRBJ1-4; a possible D gene is TRBD1 (5 bases). V was shortened by 4 bases and J by 3 bases, with 9 bases between the two germline ends. The CDR3 totals 14 residues. The germline CDR1 and CDR2 sequences are MDHEN and SYDVKM. DNA for the CDR3: TGTGCCAGCAGTTGGGCAGGGCCTAATGAAAAACTGTTTTTT. Amino acid sequence: CASSWAGPNEKLFF. Combining the CDR3 with reference TRBV28 and TRBJ1-4 gives the whole variable domain DVKVTQSSRYLVKRTGEKVFLECVQDMDHENMFWYRQDPGLGLRLIYFSYDVKMKEKGDIPEGYSVSREKKERFSLILESASTNQTSMYLCASSWAGPNEKLFFGSGTQLSVL.